The present T cell receptor beta chain was sequenced within a study of blood T cell repertoires in COVID-19. Study details: Donors in the United States, Italy and Spain gave samples during acute or convalescent COVID-19.

Germline loops: CDR1 SGHVS, CDR2 FNYEAQ. The CDR3 totals 16 residues. The V gene lost 4 bases and the J gene lost 4 bases, with 17 bases spanning the gap. Original processing methods: Amplification with reference gene primers provided the estimates of nucleated cell counts. Here immunoSEQ multiplex PCR was the method, and the copy in TCRdb shows in-frame clones only, minus some. D and trimming were read from the DNA, whereas the V and J calls and clone size are those reported in that table. In the table there are 200,000 to 300,000 clones, about four fifths of which are singletons. The sample comprised peripheral blood. The sequence came from a woman aged 18-35 years with acute or convalescent COVID-19. The chain combines TRBV7-6 with TRBJ2-1, with D possibly matching TRBD2 (6 bases). The CDR3 DNA is TGTGCCAGCAGCTGGGGACTGGGCGGCCTTTACAATGAGCAGTTCTTC. Protein: CASSWGLGGLYNEQFF.